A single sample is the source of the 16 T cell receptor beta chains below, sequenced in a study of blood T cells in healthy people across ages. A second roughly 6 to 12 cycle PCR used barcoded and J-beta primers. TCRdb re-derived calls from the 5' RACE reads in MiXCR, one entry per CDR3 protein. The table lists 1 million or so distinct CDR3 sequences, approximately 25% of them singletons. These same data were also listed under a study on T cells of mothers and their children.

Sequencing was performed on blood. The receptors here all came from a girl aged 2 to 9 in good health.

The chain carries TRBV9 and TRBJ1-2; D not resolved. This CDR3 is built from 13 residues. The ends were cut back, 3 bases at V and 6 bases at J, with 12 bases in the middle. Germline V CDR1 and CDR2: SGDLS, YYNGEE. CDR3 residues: CASSGELTNGYTF. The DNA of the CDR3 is TGTGCCAGCAGCGGGGAACTAACGAATGGCTACACCTTC.

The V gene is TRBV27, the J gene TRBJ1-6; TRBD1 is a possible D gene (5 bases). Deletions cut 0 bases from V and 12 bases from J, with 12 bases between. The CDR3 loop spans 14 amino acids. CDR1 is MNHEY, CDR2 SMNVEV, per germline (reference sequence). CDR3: CASSLSNYGGPLHF. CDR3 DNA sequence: TGTGCCAGCAGTTTATCGAACTATGGGGGACCCCTCCACTTT.

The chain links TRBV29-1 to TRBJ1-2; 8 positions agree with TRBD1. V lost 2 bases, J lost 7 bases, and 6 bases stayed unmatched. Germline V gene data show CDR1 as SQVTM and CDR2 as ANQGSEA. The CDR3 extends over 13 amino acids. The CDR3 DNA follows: TGCAGCGTTGAACCAGGACAGGGTTCTGGCTACACCTTC. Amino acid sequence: CSVEPGQGSGYTF.

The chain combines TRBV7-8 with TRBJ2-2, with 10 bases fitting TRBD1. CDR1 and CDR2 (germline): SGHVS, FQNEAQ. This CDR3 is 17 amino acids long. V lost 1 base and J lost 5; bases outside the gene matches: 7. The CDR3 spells CASSLVVGTGDTGELFF. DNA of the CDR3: TGTGCCAGCAGCTTAGTCGTTGGGACAGGGGATACCGGGGAGCTGTTTTTT.

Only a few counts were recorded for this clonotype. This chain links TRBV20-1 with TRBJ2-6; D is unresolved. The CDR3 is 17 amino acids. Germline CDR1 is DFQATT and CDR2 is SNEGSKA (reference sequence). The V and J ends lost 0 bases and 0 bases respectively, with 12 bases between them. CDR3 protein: CSARDWKRNSGANVLTF. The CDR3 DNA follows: TGCAGTGCTAGAGATTGGAAGAGAAACTCTGGGGCCAACGTCCTGACTTTC.

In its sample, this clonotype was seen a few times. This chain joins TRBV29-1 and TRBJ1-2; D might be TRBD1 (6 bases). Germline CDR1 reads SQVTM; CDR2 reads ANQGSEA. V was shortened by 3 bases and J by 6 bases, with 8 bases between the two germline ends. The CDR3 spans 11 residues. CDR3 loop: CSVDQGNGYTF. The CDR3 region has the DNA TGCAGCGTTGATCAGGGGAATGGCTACACCTTC.

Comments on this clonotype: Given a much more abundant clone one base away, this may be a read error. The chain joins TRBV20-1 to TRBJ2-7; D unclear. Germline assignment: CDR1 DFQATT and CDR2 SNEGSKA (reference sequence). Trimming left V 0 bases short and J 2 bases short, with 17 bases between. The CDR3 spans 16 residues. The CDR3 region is CSARDHRLGLTYEQYF. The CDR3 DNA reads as TGCAGTGCTAGAGATCATCGGTTGGGCCTAACCTACGAGCAGTACTTC.

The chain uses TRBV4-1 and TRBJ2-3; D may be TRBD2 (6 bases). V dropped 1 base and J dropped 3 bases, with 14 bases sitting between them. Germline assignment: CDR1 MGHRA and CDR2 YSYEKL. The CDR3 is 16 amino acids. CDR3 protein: CASSQGTGTATDTQYF. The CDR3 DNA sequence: TGCGCCAGCAGCCAAGGGACCGGGACTGCGACAGATACGCAGTATTTT.

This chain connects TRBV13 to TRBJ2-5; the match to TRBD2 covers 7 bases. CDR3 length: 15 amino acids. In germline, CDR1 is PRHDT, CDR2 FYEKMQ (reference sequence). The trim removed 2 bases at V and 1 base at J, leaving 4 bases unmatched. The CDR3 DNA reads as TGTGCCAGCAGCTTAAGGCGGGAGCTCCAAGAGACCCAGTACTTC. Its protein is CASSLRRELQETQYF.

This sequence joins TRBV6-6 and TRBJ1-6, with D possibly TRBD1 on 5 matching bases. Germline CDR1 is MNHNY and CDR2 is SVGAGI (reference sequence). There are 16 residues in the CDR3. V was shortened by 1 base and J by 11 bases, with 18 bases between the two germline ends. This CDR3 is CASSYLQDSYRAPLHF. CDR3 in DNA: TGTGCCAGCAGTTACTTACAAGACAGCTACCGGGCACCCCTCCACTTT.

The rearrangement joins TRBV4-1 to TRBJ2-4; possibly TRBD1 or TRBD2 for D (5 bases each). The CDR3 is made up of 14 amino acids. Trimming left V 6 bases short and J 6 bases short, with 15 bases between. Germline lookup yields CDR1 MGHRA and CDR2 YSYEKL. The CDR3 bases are TGCGCCAGCAGTAGCACAGGTGGGGGAAACATTCAGTACTTC. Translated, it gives CASSSTGGGNIQYF.

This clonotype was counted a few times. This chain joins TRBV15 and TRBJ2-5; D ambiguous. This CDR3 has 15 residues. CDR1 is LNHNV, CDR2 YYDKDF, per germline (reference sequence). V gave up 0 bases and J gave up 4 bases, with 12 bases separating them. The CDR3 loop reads CATSRDQELVETQYF. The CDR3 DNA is TGTGCCACCAGCAGAGATCAGGAGTTAGTAGAGACCCAGTACTTC.

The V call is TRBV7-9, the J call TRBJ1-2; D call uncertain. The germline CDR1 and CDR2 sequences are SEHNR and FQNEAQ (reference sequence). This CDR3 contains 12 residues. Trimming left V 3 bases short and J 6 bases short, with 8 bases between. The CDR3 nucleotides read TGTGCCAGCAGCTTCGGAATCGATGGCTACACCTTC. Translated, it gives CASSFGIDGYTF.

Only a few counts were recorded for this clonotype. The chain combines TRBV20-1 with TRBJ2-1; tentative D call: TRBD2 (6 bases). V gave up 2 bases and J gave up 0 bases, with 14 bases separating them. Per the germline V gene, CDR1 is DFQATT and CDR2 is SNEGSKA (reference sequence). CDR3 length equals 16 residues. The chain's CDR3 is CSARPISGSSYNEQFF. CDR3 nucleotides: TGCAGTGCTAGACCGATTAGCGGTAGCTCCTACAATGAGCAGTTCTTC.

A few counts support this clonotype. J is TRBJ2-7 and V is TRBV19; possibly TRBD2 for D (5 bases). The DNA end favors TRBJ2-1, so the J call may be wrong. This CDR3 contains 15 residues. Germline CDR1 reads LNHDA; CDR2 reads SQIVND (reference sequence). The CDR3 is CASSTTGGPGNEQFF. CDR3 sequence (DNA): TGTGCCAGTAGTACAACCGGAGGTCCCGGCAATGAGCAGTTCTTC.

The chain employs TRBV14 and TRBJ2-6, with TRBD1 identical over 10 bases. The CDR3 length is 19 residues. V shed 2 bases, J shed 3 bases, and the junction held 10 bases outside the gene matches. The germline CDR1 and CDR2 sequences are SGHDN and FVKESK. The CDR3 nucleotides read TGTGCCAGCAGCCAAATGGCCGGGACAGGGGTTAGTGGGGCCAACGTCCTGACTTTC. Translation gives CASSQMAGTGVSGANVLTF.